Listed here are 29 T cell receptor beta chains from one sample, sequenced in a study of T cells in Graves' hyperthyroidism and ophthalmopathy. Researchers amplified the TCR beta CDR3 regions from RNA transcripts. During a first-round RT-PCR of the TCR CDR3, the HTBI primer set was used. TCRdb re-analysed the multiplex PCR reads in MiXCR, keeping a single row per CDR3 protein. The sample shows around 540,000 distinct CDR3 sequences, roughly 16% of them seen only once. The sample taken for sequencing was blood. The receptors derive from a woman in her 30s with Graves' ophthalmopathy.

J is TRBJ2-7 and V is TRBV6-6, with TRBD1 as a possible D gene (6 bases). Germline V gene sequence: CDR1 MNHNY, CDR2 SVGAGI (reference sequence). The CDR3 sequence is 15 residues long. V was trimmed by 0 bases and J by 1 base, leaving 10 bases between them. CDR3 protein: CASSYSNRVSYEQYF. The CDR3 DNA is TGTGCCAGCAGTTACTCGAACAGGGTATCCTACGAGCAGTACTTC.

The gene calls are TRBV20-1 and TRBJ1-1, with D possibly being TRBD1 (5 bases). CDR3 length: 14 residues. Germline CDR1 reads DFQATT; CDR2 reads SNEGSKA (reference sequence). V dropped 5 bases and J dropped 1 base, with 14 bases sitting between them. The CDR3 sequence: CSAPDRTRNTEAFF. The CDR3 DNA reads TGCAGTGCTCCCGACAGAACTAGGAACACTGAAGCTTTCTTT.

There are many counts of this clonotype. This sequence joins TRBV11-2 and TRBJ2-1, with D tentatively TRBD2 (6 bases). CDR1 SGHAT and CDR2 FQNNGV come from the germline V gene. The CDR3 is 17 amino acids. Trimming removed 5 bases at V and 0 bases at J, with 17 bases between. The CDR3 bases are TGTGCCAGCAGCCCGGGGTGGCGGGGTCGCTCCTACAATGAGCAGTTCTTC. Translation gives CASSPGWRGRSYNEQFF.

CDR3 DNA sequence: TGTGCCAGCAGCGAAAGGCAGGGGGAGCGCTACGAGCAGTACTTC. Residues: CASSERQGERYEQYF. The chain is built from TRBV11-2 and TRBJ2-7, with 7 bases matching TRBD1. V was pared by 5 bases and J by 3 bases, with 10 bases of the junction left unmatched. Germline V gives CDR1 SGHAT, CDR2 FQNNGV. CDR3 length equals 15 residues.

The CDR3 here is CSAQRPSGNTIYF. CDR3 sequence (DNA): TGCAGTGCTCAGCGACCGTCCGGAAACACCATATATTTT. V and J are TRBV20-1 and TRBJ1-3; D remains ambiguous. Between the trimmed V and J ends, which lost 5 bases and 4 bases, there was a span of 12 bases. Germline CDR1 is DFQATT and CDR2 is SNEGSKA (reference sequence). This CDR3 comprises 13 residues.

This clonotype was recorded many times. CDR3 DNA: TGTGCCAGCAGCCCCGGAGGGGCGAACACTGAAGCTTTCTTT. This codes for CASSPGGANTEAFF. This chain uses TRBV7-3 with TRBJ1-1; a possible D gene is TRBD1 (5 bases). Trimming stripped 5 bases from V and 1 base from J, with 11 bases between. This CDR3 comprises 14 residues. The germline V gene has CDR1 SGHTA and CDR2 FQGTGA.

To note about this clonotype: This may stem from a read error, because a much larger clone lies one nucleotide away. The gene calls are TRBV7-9 and TRBJ2-5; a weak D match, TRBD2 (5 bases). V dropped 4 bases and J dropped 7 bases, with 19 bases sitting between them. CDR1 and CDR2 (germline): SEHNR, FQNEAQ (reference sequence). The CDR3 has 15 residues. This chain's CDR3 is CASSSTVQRAGTQYF. DNA for the CDR3: TGTGCCAGCAGCTCTACTGTACAGAGGGCCGGGACCCAGTACTTC.

This clonotype was counted between two and nine times. The rearrangement links TRBV6-2 or TRBV6-3 to TRBJ2-4; D not certain. Germline V gene sequence: CDR1 MNHEY, CDR2 SVGEGT. The CDR3 covers 14 residues. With 8 bases removed from V and 5 bases from J, the gap between germline ends came to 16 bases. CDR3 in DNA: TGTGCCAGCCTGGAAGGGCGGTACGAAAACATTCAGTACTTC. Protein sequence: CASLEGRYENIQYF.

This clonotype has more than one count but fewer than ten. The chain employs TRBV7-9 and TRBJ2-5, with 7 nucleotides matching TRBD2. Germline values: CDR1 SEHNR, CDR2 FQNEAQ (reference sequence). The CDR3 is made up of 17 amino acids. The V segment lost 4 bases and the J segment 5 bases; nucleotides outside the gene matches: 16. In DNA form, the CDR3 reads TGTGCCAGCAGCTCAGAGGTTGGGGGGACTATGGCGGAGACCCAGTACTTC. Its translation: CASSSEVGGTMAETQYF.

Many counts were recorded for this clonotype. The J gene is TRBJ2-7, the V gene TRBV27; 10 bases are shared with TRBD1. Germline V gene data show CDR1 as MNHEY and CDR2 as SMNVEV (reference sequence). Trimming removed 7 bases from V and 5 bases from J; junction bases left unmatched: 14. The CDR3 totals 16 residues. The CDR3 protein is CASKIAGTGAYHEQYF. CDR3 bases: TGTGCCAGCAAAATAGCCGGGACAGGGGCCTACCACGAGCAGTACTTC.

In its sample, this clonotype was seen a few times. The rearrangement uses TRBV28 and TRBJ2-1; D not certain. V was clipped by 10 bases and J by 7 bases, with 23 bases between them. The CDR3 contains 15 residues. Per the germline V gene, CDR1 is MDHEN and CDR2 is SYDVKM. The CDR3, as DNA: TGTGCCACCTTAAGTTTAGATAGTTTTTGGAATGAGCAGTTCTTC. Its protein is CATLSLDSFWNEQFF.

This clonotype was picked up a small number of times. The V gene is TRBV6-1, the J gene TRBJ1-2; 11 nucleotides agree with TRBD1. V lost 7 bases, J lost 6 bases, and 10 bases stayed unmatched. Per the germline V gene, CDR1 is MNHNS and CDR2 is SASEGT. The CDR3 runs 15 residues. The CDR3 here is CASTSLGQGENGYTF. The DNA for the CDR3 is TGTGCCAGCACCTCCTTGGGACAGGGGGAAAATGGCTACACCTTC.

The rearrangement joins TRBV10-3 to TRBJ2-2, with TRBD2 identical over 7 bases. Germline CDR1 ENHRY, CDR2 SYGVKD. The CDR3 is made up of 12 amino acids. With 8 bases clipped from V and 4 bases from J, the junction kept 1 base outside the gene matches. The CDR3 is CAIGGGTGELFF. CDR3 sequence (DNA): TGTGCCATCGGCGGGGGCACCGGGGAGCTGTTTTTT.

This clonotype was recorded many times. The chain couples TRBV2 to TRBJ2-5; D not certain. Germline V gene data show CDR1 as SNHLY and CDR2 as FYNNEI. This CDR3 comprises 11 residues. Trimming shortened V by 6 bases and J by 2 bases, and 4 bases separated the two germline ends. In nucleotides, the CDR3 is TGTGCCAGCAGCTGGCAAGAGACCCAGTACTTC. This sequence encodes CASSWQETQYF.

This clonotype was recorded at least ten times. The gene calls are TRBV20-1 and TRBJ2-5; 7 positions agree with TRBD1. The CDR3 is 14 amino acids. The V and J ends lost 2 bases and 8 bases, in that order; junction bases with no gene match: 11. From germline, CDR1 is DFQATT and CDR2 SNEGSKA (reference sequence). DNA of the CDR3: TGCAGTGCTAGAACGGGACAGCAGCAAGGAACCCAGTACTTC. It translates to CSARTGQQQGTQYF.

The chain joins TRBV6-1 to TRBJ2-5; the D gene could be TRBD1 or TRBD2 (5 bases each). The ends were cut back, 8 bases at V and 2 bases at J, with 18 bases in the middle. This CDR3 has 15 residues. Germline V gene lookup returns CDR1 MNHNS and CDR2 SASEGT. The CDR3 spells CASGYRRQGQETQYF. The CDR3 DNA reads TGTGCCAGCGGGTACCGGAGGCAGGGTCAAGAGACCCAGTACTTC.

This chain connects TRBV6-1 to TRBJ2-7; D not resolved. Per germline, CDR1 MNHNS and CDR2 SASEGT. Between the trimmed V and J ends, which lost 7 bases and 1 base, there was a span of 11 bases. The CDR3 has 13 amino acids. CDR3 nucleotide sequence: TGTGCCAGCATAGGCCACACGTCCTACGAGCAGTACTTC. Its protein is CASIGHTSYEQYF.

The chain employs TRBV20-1 and TRBJ2-5; 8 bases fit TRBD2. The CDR3 spans 15 residues. The ends lost 6 bases at V and 2 bases at J; junction bases unmatched: 11. Germline values: CDR1 DFQATT, CDR2 SNEGSKA (reference sequence). CDR3 in DNA: TGCAGTGCGGAAGAAGGGGCTAGCGGGCAAGAGACCCAGTACTTC. Translated: CSAEEGASGQETQYF.

Many counts were recorded for this clonotype. The chain uses TRBV11-2 and TRBJ2-2, with D perhaps TRBD1 or TRBD2 (6 bases each). The germline V and J ends were trimmed by 3 bases and 4 bases, with 24 bases remaining between them. The V gene's germline CDR1 is SGHAT and CDR2 FQNNGV. The CDR3 is 19 amino acids. In DNA form, the CDR3 reads TGTGCCAGCAGCTTGCACACACTCGGGGGCACAGCCACCACCGGGGAGCTGTTTTTT. It codes for CASSLHTLGGTATTGELFF.

This clonotype was observed at least ten times. This sequence joins TRBV11-2 and TRBJ2-1; D is undetermined. Germline V lookup: CDR1 SGHAT, CDR2 FQNNGV. The CDR3 is made up of 13 amino acids. Trimming shortened V by 1 base and J by 8 bases, and 9 bases separated the two germline ends. The CDR3 coding sequence is TGTGCCAGCAGCTTAGTTGTAGTTTATGAGCAGTTCTTC. This translates into CASSLVVVYEQFF.

This clonotype was observed at least ten times. The rearrangement joins TRBV12-3 or TRBV12-4 to TRBJ1-1, with D possibly TRBD1 on 6 matching bases. Trimming took off 3 bases at V and 0 bases at J, with 11 bases between the two ends. This CDR3 region has 15 residues. CDR3 sequence reads: CASSFWGRLNTEAFF. CDR3 sequence (DNA): TGTGCCAGCAGTTTTTGGGGGCGACTGAACACTGAAGCTTTCTTT.

J is TRBJ2-5 and V is TRBV20-1, with 7 bases matching TRBD1. The junction had 9 bases not matched to a gene; V was cut back by 3 bases and J by 5 bases. The CDR3 totals 14 residues. CDR1 DFQATT and CDR2 SNEGSKA come from the germline V gene (reference sequence). CDR3: CSASRQGVQETQYF. CDR3 nucleotides: TGCAGTGCTAGTCGGCAGGGGGTCCAGGAGACCCAGTACTTC.

Many counts were recorded for this clonotype. The rearrangement joins TRBV12-3 or TRBV12-4 to TRBJ2-1; 10 bases match TRBD1. The trim removed 2 bases at V and 8 bases at J, leaving 6 bases unmatched. The CDR3 extends over 15 amino acids. The CDR3 region has the DNA TGTGCCAGCAGTTTATTGACAGGGGGCTTGGATGAGCAGTTCTTC. As protein: CASSLLTGGLDEQFF.

At least ten counts were recorded for this clonotype. V gene TRBV28 combines with J gene TRBJ1-6, with 8 bases identical to TRBD1. The CDR3 extends over 14 amino acids. Germline V gene data show CDR1 as MDHEN and CDR2 as SYDVKM. The V and J ends lost 5 bases and 6 bases, in that order; junction bases with no gene match: 3. The CDR3 nucleotides are TGTGCCAGCAGTCCAGGGGGCCGTAATTCACCCCTCCACTTT. It is translated as CASSPGGRNSPLHF.

In this sample, this clonotype turned up a few times. The rearrangement joins TRBV5-1 to TRBJ2-1; 7 nucleotides line up with TRBD2. Germline trimming cut 6 bases from V and 8 bases from J; bases unmatched to any gene: 17. Germline-derived CDR1 and CDR2 are SGHRS and YFSETQ. The CDR3 covers 16 residues. Written as DNA, the CDR3 is TGCGCCAGCACAACCTCCGGGACTACAGGTTCCGATGAGCAGTTCTTC. Protein sequence: CASTTSGTTGSDEQFF.

This clonotype has at least ten counts. This chain connects TRBV10-3 to TRBJ1-1, with 7 bases identical to TRBD1. V gave up 0 bases and J gave up 1 base; unmatched junction bases: 11. This CDR3 has 18 amino acids. Germline CDR1 is ENHRY and CDR2 is SYGVKD. The CDR3 loop is CAISESTLSGGENTEAFF. CDR3 coding DNA: TGTGCCATCAGTGAGTCGACTCTCTCAGGGGGAGAGAACACTGAAGCTTTCTTT.

This chain uses TRBV6-1 with TRBJ2-1; the D gene is possibly TRBD2 (6 bases). The length of the CDR3 is 12 residues. Trimming removed 7 bases from V and 10 bases from J, with 14 bases in between. Germline values: CDR1 MNHNS, CDR2 SASEGT. The CDR3 DNA follows: TGTGCCAGCACCTTGGAGGGGCTGGAGCAGTTCTTC. It specifies CASTLEGLEQFF.

The chain combines TRBV9 with TRBJ2-2; D is undetermined. CDR1 and CDR2 from the germline V gene are SGDLS and YYNGEE. V lost 0 bases to trimming and J lost 4 bases, with 10 bases between them. This CDR3 contains 15 residues. The CDR3 sequence: CASSVGGSRTGELFF. DNA for the CDR3: TGTGCCAGCAGCGTAGGTGGTTCGCGCACCGGGGAGCTGTTTTTT.

This chain links TRBV14 with TRBJ2-1; D is unresolved. Trimming stripped 3 bases from V and 0 bases from J, with 9 bases between. The length of the CDR3 is 15 residues. The germline V gene encodes CDR1 SGHDN and CDR2 FVKESK. The CDR3 DNA reads TGTGCCAGCAGCCATTCTCTAGGCTCCTACAATGAGCAGTTCTTC. Translated: CASSHSLGSYNEQFF.